What follows are 21 T cell receptor beta chains derived from one specimen sequenced in a study of identifying expanded T cells in peripheral blood. TCRdb's copy holds only in-frame clones and misses some; the assay was immunoSEQ multiplex PCR. The sample yields 50,000 to 60,000 clones, 70% to 85% seen once. The source material was blood. Every receptor here comes from a person aged 18 to 75 in good health.

The chain carries TRBV11-2 and TRBJ2-7; weak D call: TRBD2 (5 bases). V lost 2 bases and J 7 bases, leaving 18 bases between the germline ends. CDR3 length: 15 residues. Germline CDR1 reads SGHAT; CDR2 reads FQNNGV. The chain's CDR3 is CASSLRGIGLREQYF. Here the CDR3 DNA reads TGTGCCAGCAGCTTAAGAGGGATCGGCCTACGAGAGCAGTACTTC. Together with reference TRBV11-2 and TRBJ2-7, the CDR3 gives the full variable domain: EAGVAQSPRYKIIEKRQSVAFWCNPISGHATLYWYQQILGQGPKLLIQFQNNGVVDDSQLPKDRFSAERLKGVDSTLKIQPAKLEDSAVYLCASSLRGIGLREQYFGPGTRLTVT.

This clone has just one count. The chain links TRBV30 to TRBJ1-1; the match to TRBD1 covers 7 bases. This CDR3 region has 13 residues. The germline V gene has CDR1 GTSNPN and CDR2 SVGIG (reference sequence). The J segment lost 3 bases and the V segment lost 6 bases, leaving 7 bases of the junction unmatched. In DNA form, the CDR3 reads TGTGCCTGTATAAGGGGGCCGGACACTGAAGCTTTCTTT. It translates to CACIRGPDTEAFF.

CDR3 in amino acids: CASTNSGLSQDTQYF. The CDR3 nucleotides read TGTGCCAGCACCAACAGCGGCTTGAGTCAGGATACGCAGTATTTT. The chain recombines TRBV6-1 with TRBJ2-3; TRBD2 is a possible D gene (5 bases). The CDR3 spans 15 residues. Trimming stripped 7 bases from V and 6 bases from J, with 20 bases between. Germline CDR1 reads MNHNS; CDR2 reads SASEGT.

This clone was seen only a few times. V usage is TRBV5-1 and J usage is TRBJ2-7; D call uncertain. This CDR3 region has 13 residues. The germline V and J ends were trimmed by 0 bases and 5 bases, with 9 bases remaining between them. Germline assignment: CDR1 SGHRS and CDR2 YFSETQ. The CDR3 here is CASSLGADDEQYF. The CDR3 DNA sequence: TGCGCCAGCAGCTTGGGGGCCGACGACGAGCAGTACTTC.

Only a few counts were recorded for this clone. The chain employs TRBV6-1 and TRBJ2-7; TRBD1 matches at 9 bases. CDR3 length equals 13 residues. Trimming cost V 8 bases and J 5 bases; bases outside gene matches: 7. Germline-derived CDR1 and CDR2 are MNHNS and SASEGT. CDR3 loop: CASPGQGLNEQYF. The DNA for the CDR3 is TGTGCCAGCCCGGGACAGGGACTAAACGAGCAGTACTTC.

The rearrangement links TRBV30 to TRBJ2-1; 11 nucleotides line up with TRBD2. In germline, CDR1 is GTSNPN, CDR2 SVGIG (reference sequence). J gave up 12 bases and V 6 bases, and 16 bases lay outside the gene matches. The CDR3 length is 15 residues. CDR3 coding DNA: TGTGCCTGCTCGGAAATTAGCGGGAGGGCCGTGGTGCAGTTCTTC. It specifies CACSEISGRAVVQFF. Together with reference TRBV30 and TRBJ2-1, the CDR3 gives the full variable domain: SQTIHQWPATLVQPVGSPLSLECTVEGTSNPNLYWYRQAAGRGLQLLFYSVGIGQISSEVPQNLSASRPQDRQFILSSKKLLLSDSGFYLCACSEISGRAVVQFFGPGTRLTVL.

This chain joins TRBV2 and TRBJ2-1, with D tentatively TRBD2 (6 bases). This CDR3 is 14 amino acids long. Germline V gene lookup returns CDR1 SNHLY and CDR2 FYNNEI. Trimming shortened V by 4 bases and J by 8 bases, and 15 bases separated the two germline ends. The CDR3 loop reads CASSALGGAHEQFF. CDR3 DNA sequence: TGTGCCAGCAGTGCCCTCGGGGGTGCCCATGAGCAGTTCTTC. The full variable domain, completed using reference TRBV2 and TRBJ2-1, is EPEVTQTPSHQVTQMGQEVILRCVPISNHLYFYWYRQILGQKVEFLVSFYNNEISEKSEIFDDQFSVERPDGSNFTLKIRSTKLEDSAMYFCASSALGGAHEQFFGPGTRLTVL.

This clone was counted between two and nine times. The chain has TRBV30 and TRBJ2-2, with 10 bases matching TRBD1. This CDR3 contains 16 residues. Germline trimming cut 3 bases from V and 4 bases from J; bases unmatched to any gene: 8. Germline lookup yields CDR1 GTSNPN and CDR2 SVGIG (reference sequence). CDR3 sequence reads: CAWRRPGQGFTGELFF. CDR3 DNA sequence: TGTGCCTGGAGGCGACCGGGACAGGGGTTCACCGGGGAGCTGTTTTTT.

This clone was seen a handful of times. The chain is built from TRBV21-1 and TRBJ1-6. TRBV21-1 is a recognized pseudogene. This CDR3 spans 17 amino acids. The chain's CDR3 is CASIFDRRGRQADPLHF. In DNA form, the CDR3 reads TGTGCCAGCATTTTTGACCGCCGGGGGCGACAGGCGGACCCCCTCCACTTT.

The rearrangement joins TRBV7-2 to TRBJ2-7; D may be TRBD1 (6 bases). V lost 2 bases and J 3 bases, leaving 14 bases between the germline ends. The germline V gene has CDR1 SGHTA and CDR2 FQGNSA. This CDR3 has 15 residues. CDR3 DNA: TGTGCCAGCAGCTTACCTCCAGGGGCTCGCTACGAGCAGTACTTC. Residues: CASSLPPGARYEQYF. The full variable domain, completed using reference TRBV7-2 and TRBJ2-7, is GAGVSQSPSNKVTEKGKDVELRCDPISGHTALYWYRQSLGQGLEFLIYFQGNSAPDKSGLPSDRFSAERTGGSVSTLTIQRTQQEDSAVYLCASSLPPGARYEQYFGPGTRLTVT.

DNA for the CDR3: TGTGCCAGCAGCGTAGTCCCAGACATGAACACTGAAGCTTTCTTT. Amino acids: CASSVVPDMNTEAFF. The rearrangement links TRBV9 to TRBJ1-1; D is ambiguous. Trimming stripped 0 bases from V and 0 bases from J, with 9 bases between. CDR1 and CDR2 (germline): SGDLS, YYNGEE. The CDR3 is made up of 15 amino acids.

This clone was counted only a few times. The gene calls are TRBV2 and TRBJ2-1; 7 bases match TRBD2. The CDR3 has 14 residues. Germline-derived CDR1 and CDR2 are SNHLY and FYNNEI. Losses at the gene ends were 9 bases for V and 7 bases for J; bases not matched to a gene: 12. The CDR3 region is CARSSAGVGNEQFF. The CDR3, as DNA: TGTGCCAGATCGTCGGCGGGAGTCGGTAATGAGCAGTTCTTC.

V gene TRBV2 combines with J gene TRBJ1-2; D is ambiguous. Trimming removed 7 bases from V and 0 bases from J, with 9 bases in between. This CDR3 spans 13 amino acids. CDR1 and CDR2 from the germline V gene are SNHLY and FYNNEI. The CDR3 sequence: CASIRDSNYGYTF. CDR3 nucleotide sequence: TGTGCCAGCATCAGAGATTCTAACTATGGCTACACCTTC.

The gene calls are TRBV19 and TRBJ2-5; no clear D. The CDR3 covers 15 residues. Germline assignment: CDR1 LNHDA and CDR2 SQIVND (reference sequence). V gave up 5 bases and J gave up 4 bases, with 17 bases separating them. This CDR3 is CASSLFGRKGETQYF. In DNA form, the CDR3 reads TGTGCCAGTAGTCTTTTCGGCAGGAAGGGAGAGACCCAGTACTTC.

This clone rates as medium-sized (0.01 to 0.1%). The J gene is TRBJ2-2, the V gene TRBV6-1, with 7 nucleotides matching TRBD1. The germline V gene encodes CDR1 MNHNS and CDR2 SASEGT. With 7 bases clipped from V and 3 bases from J, the junction kept 5 bases outside the gene matches. The CDR3 has 14 residues. DNA for the CDR3: TGTGCCAGCACTAGGGGGCTTTACACCGGGGAGCTGTTTTTT. This codes for CASTRGLYTGELFF.

The CDR3 is CASNREGLETQYF. The CDR3 DNA reads as TGTGCCAGCAACCGTGAGGGGCTCGAGACCCAGTACTTC. The chain joins TRBV6-1 to TRBJ2-5; D is tentatively TRBD1 or TRBD2 (5 bases each). The germline V gene has CDR1 MNHNS and CDR2 SASEGT. The CDR3 covers 13 residues. V lost 7 bases, J lost 5 bases, and 14 bases lay in between.

The chain joins TRBV28 to TRBJ1-1, with D unresolved. The CDR3 covers 14 residues. The V gene lost 7 bases and the J gene lost 1 base, with 13 bases spanning the gap. Per germline, CDR1 MDHEN and CDR2 SYDVKM. DNA for the CDR3: TGTGCCAGCAAATTAACTCGGCAGAACACTGAAGCTTTCTTT. Its protein product is CASKLTRQNTEAFF.

The chain links TRBV30 to TRBJ1-3, with D perhaps matching TRBD1 (5 bases). The germline CDR1 and CDR2 sequences are GTSNPN and SVGIG (reference sequence). The CDR3 spans 12 residues. V gave up 8 bases and J gave up 0 bases, with 8 bases separating them. CDR3 sequence: CARQGSGNTIYF. CDR3 bases: TGTGCCCGCCAGGGCTCTGGAAACACCATATATTTT.

This rearrangement joins TRBV7-6 to TRBJ2-5; 7 nucleotides align to TRBD1. J was trimmed by 3 bases and V by 3 bases; bases with no gene match: 1. The CDR3 is 13 residues long. Germline V gene lookup returns CDR1 SGHVS and CDR2 FNYEAQ. CDR3: CASSFTGEETQYF. Written as DNA, the CDR3 is TGTGCCAGCAGCTTCACAGGGGAAGAGACCCAGTACTTC. The full variable domain, its missing parts supplied by reference TRBV7-6 and TRBJ2-5, is GAGVSQSPRYKVTKRGQDVALRCDPISGHVSLYWYRQALGQGPEFLTYFNYEAQQDKSGLPNDRFSAERPEGSISTLTIQRTEQRDSAMYRCASSFTGEETQYFGPGTRLLVL.

The chain has TRBV27 and TRBJ2-1, with 12 bases identical to TRBD2. V lost 5 bases and J lost 5; bases outside the gene matches: 4. This CDR3 is 15 amino acids long. Germline CDR1 and CDR2: MNHEY and SMNVEV (reference sequence). CDR3 loop: CASSPLAGGHNEQFF. CDR3 bases: TGTGCCAGCAGTCCACTAGCGGGAGGCCACAATGAGCAGTTCTTC.

This clone was observed a single time. The rearrangement uses TRBV30 and TRBJ1-5; D perhaps matches TRBD1 (6 bases). V gave up 1 base and J gave up 0 bases, with 13 bases separating them. The CDR3 consists of 16 residues. Germline CDR1 reads GTSNPN; CDR2 reads SVGIG (reference sequence). CDR3 sequence: CAWSGSQGLSNQPQHF. Here the CDR3 DNA reads TGTGCCTGGAGTGGATCGCAGGGGCTTAGCAATCAGCCCCAGCATTTT.